This TCR beta chain was profiled in a study of T cells after yellow fever vaccination. The study, taken as a whole, reports: Reappearance after the booster was seen for most primary-vaccination clones, at roughly 96% CD4 and about 90% CD8. Only a small proportion of the clonotypes turned up in both the CD4 and the CD8 compartments, likely arising from convergent recombination.

In making TCR cDNA, 5'RACE template switching added a universal primer site and UMIs to it. A single record per CDR3 protein comes from TCRdb applying MiXCR to the 5' RACE reads. Of 350,000 to 450,000 distinct CDR3 sequences in the sample, approximately 6% were seen once. This clonotype was seen a few times. Its specificity is unknown. The CDR3 extends over 14 amino acids. Trimming stripped 0 bases from V and 1 base from J, with 7 bases between. The V gene's germline CDR1 is SGDLS and CDR2 YYNGEE. This rearrangement joins TRBV9 to TRBJ1-1; D perhaps matches TRBD1 (5 bases). This receptor was identified in a man aged 25 to 45 who received the YFV17D yellow fever vaccine. This specimen consisted of PBMCs, obtained 5 days after the yellow fever booster vaccination. The CDR3 here is CASSVAGTNTEAFF. The DNA for the CDR3 is TGTGCCAGCAGCGTAGCGGGGACGAACACTGAAGCTTTCTTT.